Below are 15 T cell receptor beta chains sequenced from a single sample in a study of cytomegalovirus exposure and HLA in healthy donors. Amplification used 60 Vbeta primers and 13 Jbeta primers. Repertoires were generated with immunoSEQ multiplex PCR, while TCRdb's copy carries only in-frame clones and drops some. The profile covers about 130,000 clones, with about 74% appearing a single time and over 2.5% taken by the ten largest. The sequenced sample was PBMCs. The receptors were sampled from a man aged 40-49 years in good health and CMV-seronegative.

The chain recombines TRBV7-9 with TRBJ2-5; TRBD2 matches at 10 bases. The CDR3 length is 17 residues. CDR1 is SEHNR, CDR2 FQNEAQ, per germline (reference sequence). Unmatched junction bases numbered 11, after V lost 5 bases and J lost 2 bases. In DNA, the CDR3 is TGTGCCAGCAGCCTCTGGGGACTAGCGCGACCTCAAGAGACCCAGTACTTC. Protein: CASSLWGLARPQETQYF.

The genes are TRBV9 and TRBJ2-3; unclear D gene. V lost 0 bases, J lost 6 bases, and 8 bases lay in between. The CDR3 covers 13 residues. Germline CDR1 is SGDLS and CDR2 is YYNGEE. The CDR3 DNA follows: TGTGCCAGCAGCGTAGTGCGAGGTGATACGCAGTATTTT. The encoded protein is CASSVVRGDTQYF.

CDR3 in DNA: TGTGCCAGCAGTTCCGCCGGGACTAGCGCCGGGACCCAGTACTTC. Protein product: CASSSAGTSAGTQYF. The chain combines TRBV27 with TRBJ2-5; 10 nucleotides match TRBD2. V was pared by 4 bases and J by 7 bases, with 9 bases of the junction left unmatched. Germline V gene sequence: CDR1 MNHEY, CDR2 SMNVEV (reference sequence). This CDR3 has 15 residues.

This chain uses TRBV5-6 with TRBJ2-5; TRBD1 is a possible D gene (5 bases). The CDR3 sequence is 15 residues long. Trimming left V 0 bases short and J 4 bases short, with 13 bases between. The germline CDR1 and CDR2 sequences are SGHDT and YYEEEE. DNA for the CDR3: TGTGCCAGCAGCTTGGCGGTGGGGCCCCCAGAGACCCAGTACTTC. Protein sequence: CASSLAVGPPETQYF.

The rearrangement uses TRBV30 and TRBJ1-5; 11 bases map to TRBD1. V gave up 1 base and J gave up 6 bases; unmatched junction bases: 8. CDR1 GTSNPN and CDR2 SVGIG come from the germline V gene (reference sequence). This CDR3 comprises 16 residues. In DNA, the CDR3 is TGTGCCTGGAGTGCTAAAGCGGGACAGGGGGGTCAGCCCCAGCATTTT. Protein sequence: CAWSAKAGQGGQPQHF.

DNA of the CDR3: TGTGCCAGTAGTATCCGGGACAGGCATGAAAAACTGTTTTTT. Protein sequence: CASSIRDRHEKLFF. The J gene is TRBJ1-4, the V gene TRBV19; 8 nucleotides line up with TRBD1. This CDR3 is 14 amino acids long. CDR1 and CDR2 (germline): LNHDA, SQIVND (reference sequence). The V and J ends lost 3 bases and 6 bases, in that order; junction bases with no gene match: 3.

The gene calls are TRBV7-9 and TRBJ1-1; 9 nucleotides align to TRBD1. The CDR3 is 15 amino acids. CDR1 is SEHNR and CDR2 is FQNEAQ in the germline V gene (reference sequence). V dropped 3 bases and J dropped 5; count of bases not matched to a gene: 7. CDR3 DNA sequence: TGTGCCAGCAGCTTTTACAGGGGGCAGGGGACTGAAGCTTTCTTT. It translates to CASSFYRGQGTEAFF.

This rearrangement joins TRBV7-6 to TRBJ1-5; D ambiguous. This CDR3 has 15 residues. Per the germline V gene, CDR1 is SGHVS and CDR2 is FNYEAQ. Trimming took 3 bases from V and 5 from J, leaving 14 bases between them. This CDR3 reads CASSLKAGFDQPQHF. The CDR3 DNA is TGTGCCAGCAGCTTGAAGGCGGGGTTTGATCAGCCCCAGCATTTT. Looking up the rest from reference TRBV7-6 and TRBJ1-5 gives the full variable domain: GAGVSQSPRYKVTKRGQDVALRCDPISGHVSLYWYRQALGQGPEFLTYFNYEAQQDKSGLPNDRFSAERPEGSISTLTIQRTEQRDSAMYRCASSLKAGFDQPQHFGDGTRLSIL.

V and J are TRBV5-1 and TRBJ1-1; TRBD1 matches 7 bases. V lost 2 bases and J lost 0; bases outside the gene matches: 4. Germline V lookup: CDR1 SGHRS, CDR2 YFSETQ. This CDR3 has 15 amino acids. CDR3: CASSLATGVNTEAFF. DNA of the CDR3: TGCGCCAGCAGCTTAGCCACAGGGGTGAACACTGAAGCTTTCTTT.

CDR3 nucleotides: TGTGCCTGGGGGCAAGGAGGAGGCTACACCTTC. It translates to CAWGQGGGYTF. The chain links TRBV30 to TRBJ1-2; D call uncertain. The CDR3 covers 11 residues. Germline V lookup: CDR1 GTSNPN, CDR2 SVGIG (reference sequence). V was trimmed by 5 bases and J by 8 bases, leaving 12 bases between them.

J is TRBJ2-2 and V is TRBV6-5, with 7 bases fitting TRBD2. The V and J ends lost 0 bases and 3 bases, in that order; junction bases with no gene match: 4. Germline CDR1 reads MNHEY; CDR2 reads SVGAGI. The CDR3 has 16 residues. For the CDR3, the DNA is TGTGCCAGCAGTTACTCGGGGGGGGGATACACCGGGGAGCTGTTTTTT. It translates to CASSYSGGGYTGELFF.

V gene TRBV7-7 combines with J gene TRBJ2-5; 7 bases agree with TRBD1. Germline assignment: CDR1 SSHAT and CDR2 FNYEAQ (reference sequence). The CDR3 consists of 13 residues. With 5 bases clipped from V and 3 bases from J, the junction kept 3 bases outside the gene matches. CDR3 sequence (DNA): TGTGCCAGCAGCCTAGGACAGGAAGAGACCCAGTACTTC. Translating it yields CASSLGQEETQYF.

This clone was counted a few times. This chain uses TRBV30 with TRBJ2-5, with TRBD2 matching over 9 bases. The J call may be mistaken, given a closer DNA end match to TRBJ2-7. Germline loops: CDR1 GTSNPN, CDR2 SVGIG (reference sequence). This CDR3 region has 14 residues. The CDR3 reads CAWRDSGSRYEQYF. As DNA, the CDR3 is TGTGCCTGGAGGGATAGCGGGAGTAGATACGAGCAGTACTTC.

The chain uses TRBV10-3 and TRBJ2-5; TRBD2 agrees at 11 bases. Germline V gives CDR1 ENHRY, CDR2 SYGVKD. This CDR3 has 16 residues. The trim removed 4 bases at V and 5 bases at J, leaving 9 bases unmatched. The CDR3 protein is CAISGLAGTTPETQYF. The DNA of the CDR3 is TGTGCCATCAGTGGACTAGCGGGGACCACGCCGGAGACCCAGTACTTC.

The table lists this clone with a few counts. The rearrangement links TRBV5-1 to TRBJ2-7; 8 nucleotides agree with TRBD1. V lost 4 bases and J lost 4; bases outside the gene matches: 10. This CDR3 has 15 residues. The V gene's germline CDR1 is SGHRS and CDR2 YFSETQ. The CDR3 DNA reads as TGCGCCAGCAGCCGGGACGGACAGGGAGTGTACGAGCAGTACTTC. Protein: CASSRDGQGVYEQYF.